Listed here is a single T cell receptor beta chain. Its matching antigen is unknown. V lost 5 bases to trimming and J lost 8 bases; unmatched junction nucleotides: 5. CDR1 MNHNY and CDR2 SVGAGI come from the germline V gene (reference sequence). The CDR3 is 15 residues long. TCRdb's copy holds only in-frame clones and misses some; the assay was immunoSEQ multiplex PCR. The data hold about 49,000 clones, with 80% observed a single time. Time point of the sample: blood 2 weeks post-SBRT. Sample treatment: 15 Gy SBRT to primary tumor, nephrectomy 4 weeks later. After SBRT, blood was collected at 2 and 4 weeks, plus baseline. The patient's renal cell carcinoma had clear cell pathology. The data are from a study of radiation and T cells in renal cell carcinoma. Whole-study context: Nephrectomy followed 15 Gy stereotactic body radiation by 4 weeks.

Study-level points and caveats: In blood, top tumor clones expanded by 2 weeks, shrinking by 4.

The V gene is TRBV6-6, the J gene TRBJ2-1, with 14 bases lining up with TRBD2. The sample was blood, taken from a patient whose treatment included radiotherapy and nephrectomy. The receptor was derived from a woman aged 65 to 85 with renal cell carcinoma. CDR3 bases: TGTGCCAGCAGTAGCGGGACTAGCGGGAGCTATGAGCAGTTCTTC. It yields the protein CASSSGTSGSYEQFF.